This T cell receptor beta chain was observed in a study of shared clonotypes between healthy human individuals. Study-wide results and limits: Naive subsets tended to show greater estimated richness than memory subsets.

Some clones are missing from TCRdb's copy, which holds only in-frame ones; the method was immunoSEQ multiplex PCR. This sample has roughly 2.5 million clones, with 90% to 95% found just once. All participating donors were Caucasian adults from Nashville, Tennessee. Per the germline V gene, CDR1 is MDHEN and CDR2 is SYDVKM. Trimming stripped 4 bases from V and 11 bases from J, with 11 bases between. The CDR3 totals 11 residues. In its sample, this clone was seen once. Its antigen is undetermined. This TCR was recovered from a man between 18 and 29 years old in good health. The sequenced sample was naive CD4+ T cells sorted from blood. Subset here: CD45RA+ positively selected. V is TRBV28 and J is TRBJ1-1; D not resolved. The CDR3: CASSSRPSAFF. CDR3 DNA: TGTGCCAGCAGTTCTCGACCGAGCGCTTTCTTT. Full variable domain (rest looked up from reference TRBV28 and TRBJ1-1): DVKVTQSSRYLVKRTGEKVFLECVQDMDHENMFWYRQDPGLGLRLIYFSYDVKMKEKGDIPEGYSVSREKKERFSLILESASTNQTSMYLCASSSRPSAFFGQGTRLTVV.